The TCR beta chain described here comes from a study of blood T cells in healthy people across ages. General study results and limits: Among long-lived donors, naive CD4+ cells were more numerous and diversity higher than in aged donors. Among T cells, TCR beta diversity per million cells dropped roughly linearly as age rose.

The authors ran a second PCR of 7 to 11 cycles using a sample-barcoded 5' primer and a J-beta primer mix. MiXCR, applied by TCRdb to the 5' RACE reads, yields one record per CDR3 protein. The sample carries 800,000 to 900,000 distinct CDR3 sequences, around two thirds recorded once. V lost 5 bases and J lost 8; bases outside the gene matches: 2. Germline V gene data show CDR1 as SQVTM and CDR2 as ANQGSEA. There are 10 residues in the CDR3. On this clonotype itself: Its antigen is unidentified.

This sequence joins TRBV29-1 and TRBJ1-1; 7 bases align to TRBD1. The clonotype originates from a man aged 25 to 40 in good health. Sequencing was carried out using blood. CDR3 nucleotide sequence: TGCAGCGTTACACAGGGGGAAGCTTTCTTT. Its protein product is CSVTQGEAFF.